This T cell receptor beta chain was captured by sequencing in a study of cytomegalovirus exposure and HLA in healthy donors. The CDR3 covers 13 residues. Germline CDR1 reads LNHDA; CDR2 reads SQIVND (reference sequence). Trimming shortened V by 3 bases and J by 7 bases, and 12 bases separated the two germline ends. Study-level points and caveats: Within the 100 to 150 validation repertoires, first-cohort TCR clusters tended to co-occur, according to a later analysis. As confirmed in vitro, a few CMV-associated chains were specific for CMV antigens.

Only in-frame clones appear in the TCRdb table, and some are missing; sequencing was by immunoSEQ multiplex PCR. The repertoire holds roughly 100,000 clones, with about 95% as singletons. On this clone itself: Antigen unknown.

V gene TRBV19 combines with J gene TRBJ1-2; tentative D call: TRBD1 (6 bases). This receptor was obtained from a woman aged 18-29 years in good health and CMV-seronegative. Sequenced material: PBMCs. CDR3 amino acids: CASSISGTSGYTF. In DNA, the CDR3 is TGTGCCAGTAGTATCTCCGGGACAAGTGGCTACACCTTC.